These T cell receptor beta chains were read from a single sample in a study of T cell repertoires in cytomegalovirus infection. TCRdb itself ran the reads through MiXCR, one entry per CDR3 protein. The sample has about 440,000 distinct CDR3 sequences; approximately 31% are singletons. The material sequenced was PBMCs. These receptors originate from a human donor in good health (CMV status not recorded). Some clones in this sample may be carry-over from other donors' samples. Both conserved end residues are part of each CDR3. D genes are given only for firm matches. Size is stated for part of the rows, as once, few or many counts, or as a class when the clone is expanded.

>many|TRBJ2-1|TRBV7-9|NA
TGTGCCAGCAGCCCAGTAGTCGGCGGGAAGTTCTTC
CASSPVVGGKFF
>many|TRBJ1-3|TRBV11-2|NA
TGTGCCAGCAGCTTCTTGGGACCGTATGGAAACACCATATATTTT
CASSFLGPYGNTIYF
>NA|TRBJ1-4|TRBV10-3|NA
TGTGCCATCAGTGAGTCTGGGTGTACAACTAATGAAAAACTGTTTTTT
CAISESGCTTNEKLFF
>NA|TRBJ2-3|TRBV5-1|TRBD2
TGCGCCAGCAGGGGGACTAGCGGAACCACAGATACGCAGTATTTT
CASRGTSGTTDTQYF
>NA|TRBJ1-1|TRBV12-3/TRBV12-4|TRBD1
TGTGCCAGCAGTTCCCGGACAGGGGAAAACACTGAAGCTTTCTTT
CASSSRTGENTEAFF
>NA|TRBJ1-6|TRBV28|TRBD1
TGTGCCAGCAGTTCCCCGACAGGGTTCGTCACACCCCTCCACTTT
CASSSPTGFVTPLHF
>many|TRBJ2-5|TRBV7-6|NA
TGTGCCAGCAGCCAAGGCCCCGGGGAGACCCAGTACTTC
CASSQGPGETQYF
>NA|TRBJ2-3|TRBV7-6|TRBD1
TGTGCCAGCAGCTGGGGACAGGGTGTAGGCACAGATACGCAGTATTTT
CASSWGQGVGTDTQYF
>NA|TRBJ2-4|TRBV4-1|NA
TGCGCCAGCAGCCAAGAAGGGGGGGCCAAAAACATTCAGTACTTC
CASSQEGGAKNIQYF
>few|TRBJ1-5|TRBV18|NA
TGTGCCAGCTCACCACCGGGCGGACTAAGAAACAATCAGCCCCAGCATTTT
CASSPPGGLRNNQPQHF
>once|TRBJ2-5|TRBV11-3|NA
TGTGCCAGGTGGACGAATAGAGGAATCCACCAAGAGACCCAGTACTTC
CARWTNRGIHQETQYF
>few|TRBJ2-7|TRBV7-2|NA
TGTGCCAGCAGCTTACCGCAGGGCTCCTACGAGCAGTACTTC
CASSLPQGSYEQYF
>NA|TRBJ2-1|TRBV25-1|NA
TGTGCCAGCAGCTACGGGACGAGGGTCTCGGAGCAGTTCTTC
CASSYGTRVSEQFF
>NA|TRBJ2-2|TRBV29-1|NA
TGCAGCTTTGGAGACACCGGTGAGCTGTTTTTT
CSFGDTGELFF
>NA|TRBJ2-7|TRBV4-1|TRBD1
TGCGCCAGCAGCCAAGCGATAACAGGGGGCCTATACGAGCAGTACTTC
CASSQAITGGLYEQYF
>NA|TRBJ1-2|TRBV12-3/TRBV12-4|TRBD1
TGTGCCAGCAGTATAGACAGGGACCATCCTGGCTACACCTTC
CASSIDRDHPGYTF
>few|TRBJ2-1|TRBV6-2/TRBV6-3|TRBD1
TGTGCCAGCGGGGACAGTCCCAATGAGCAGTTCTTC
CASGDSPNEQFF
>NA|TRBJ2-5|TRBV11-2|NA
TGTGCCAGCAGCTTAGGTGGAGGGATGAAACAAGAGACCCAGTACTTC
CASSLGGGMKQETQYF
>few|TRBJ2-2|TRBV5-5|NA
TGTGCCAGCAGCTACGACAGGACCTGGGTCCCGAACACCGGGGAGCTGTTTTTT
CASSYDRTWVPNTGELFF
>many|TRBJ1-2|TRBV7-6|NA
TGTGCCAGCAGCTTAGAGGATGAGACCGCCCCTGCTAACTATGGCTACACCTTC
CASSLEDETAPANYGYTF
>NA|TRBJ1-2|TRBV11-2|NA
TGTGCCAGCAGGCTAGAGGGGGGCTATGGCTACACCTTC
CASRLEGGYGYTF
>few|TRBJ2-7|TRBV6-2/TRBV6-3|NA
TGTGCCAGCAGTTACTCGGCAGGCCACGAGCAGTACTTC
CASSYSAGHEQYF
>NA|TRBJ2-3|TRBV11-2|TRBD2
TGTGCCAGCAGCTCACTAGCGGGGGCCCTCACAGATACGCAGTATTTT
CASSSLAGALTDTQYF
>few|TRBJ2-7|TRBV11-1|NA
TGTGCCAGCAGCCCCCTGGCCGTAAGGGGCCTCTCCTACGAGCAGTACTTC
CASSPLAVRGLSYEQYF
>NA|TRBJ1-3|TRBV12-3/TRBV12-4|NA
TGTGCCAGCAGTCTGGAGATATCCATAGACACCATATATTTT
CASSLEISIDTIYF
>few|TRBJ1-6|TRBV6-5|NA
TGTGCCAGCAGTTATGATCCCTCTTCACCCCTCCACTTT
CASSYDPSSPLHF
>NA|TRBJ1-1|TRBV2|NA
TGTGCCAGCAGCACAGAGATGAACACTGAAGCTTTCTTT
CASSTEMNTEAFF
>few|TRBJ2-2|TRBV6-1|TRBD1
TGTGCCAGCAGTGAACTGGGACAGGGGTACGCCGGGGAGCTGTTTTTT
CASSELGQGYAGELFF
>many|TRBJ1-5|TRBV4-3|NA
TGCGCCAGCAGCCAAGCCCGGAATCAGCCCCAGCATTTT
CASSQARNQPQHF
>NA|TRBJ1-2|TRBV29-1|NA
TGCAGCGTTATGCAGGCTAACTATGGCTACACCTTC
CSVMQANYGYTF
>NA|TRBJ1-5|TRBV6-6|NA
TGTGACAGCAGTGACGACGGTAGCAATCAGCCCCAGCATTTT
CDSSDDGSNQPQHF
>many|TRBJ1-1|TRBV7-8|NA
TGTGCCAGCAGCTACAGGGCTGAGAACACTGAAGCTTTCTTT
CASSYRAENTEAFF
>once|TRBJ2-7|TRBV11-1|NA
TGTGCCAGCAGATGGATTTCCGGGCCGGCAGCCTACGAGCAGTACTTC
CASRWISGPAAYEQYF
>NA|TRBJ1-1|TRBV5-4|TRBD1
TGTGCCAGCAGCTTTGACAGGGGGAAGTCTGAAGCTTGCTTT
CASSFDRGKSEACF
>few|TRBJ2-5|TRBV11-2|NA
TGTGCCAGCAGCTTAGATCTGACGGGATATGAGGCCCAGTACTTC
CASSLDLTGYEAQYF
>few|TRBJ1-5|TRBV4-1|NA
TGCGCCAGCAGCCAAGAAGTTGATGCTTCCCACAATCAGCCCCAGCATTTT
CASSQEVDASHNQPQHF
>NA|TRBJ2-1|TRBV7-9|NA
TGTGCCAGCAGCGACAAGGATCGAGGGTGGGATGAGCAGTTCTTC
CASSDKDRGWDEQFF
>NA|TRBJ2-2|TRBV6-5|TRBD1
TGTGCCAGCAGAACCGGGACAGGGGACACCGGGGAGCTGTTTTTT
CASRTGTGDTGELFF
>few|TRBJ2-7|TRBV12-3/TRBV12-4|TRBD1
TGTGCCAGCACAACCTTCCAGGGGGCCCACGAGCAGTACTTC
CASTTFQGAHEQYF
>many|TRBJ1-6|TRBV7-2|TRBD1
TGTGCCAGCAGCCTCGACAGGGTACTCTCACCCCTCCACTTT
CASSLDRVLSPLHF